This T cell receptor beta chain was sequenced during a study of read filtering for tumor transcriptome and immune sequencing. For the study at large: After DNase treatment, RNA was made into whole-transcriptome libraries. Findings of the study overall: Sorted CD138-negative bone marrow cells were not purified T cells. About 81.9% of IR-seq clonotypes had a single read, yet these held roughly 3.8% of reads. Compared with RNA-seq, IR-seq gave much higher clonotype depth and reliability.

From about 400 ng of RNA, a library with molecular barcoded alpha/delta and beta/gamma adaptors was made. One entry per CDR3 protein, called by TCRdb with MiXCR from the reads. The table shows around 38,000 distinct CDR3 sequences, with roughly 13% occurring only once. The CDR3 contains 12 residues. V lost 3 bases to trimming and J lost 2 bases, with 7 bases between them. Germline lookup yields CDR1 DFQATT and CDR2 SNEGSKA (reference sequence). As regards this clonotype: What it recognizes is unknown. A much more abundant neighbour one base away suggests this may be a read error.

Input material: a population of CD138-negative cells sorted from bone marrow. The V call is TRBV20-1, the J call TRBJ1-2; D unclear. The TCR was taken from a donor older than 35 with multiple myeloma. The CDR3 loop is CSARGRNYGYTF. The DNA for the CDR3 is TGCAGTGCTAGGGGTAGGAACTATGGCTACACCTTC.